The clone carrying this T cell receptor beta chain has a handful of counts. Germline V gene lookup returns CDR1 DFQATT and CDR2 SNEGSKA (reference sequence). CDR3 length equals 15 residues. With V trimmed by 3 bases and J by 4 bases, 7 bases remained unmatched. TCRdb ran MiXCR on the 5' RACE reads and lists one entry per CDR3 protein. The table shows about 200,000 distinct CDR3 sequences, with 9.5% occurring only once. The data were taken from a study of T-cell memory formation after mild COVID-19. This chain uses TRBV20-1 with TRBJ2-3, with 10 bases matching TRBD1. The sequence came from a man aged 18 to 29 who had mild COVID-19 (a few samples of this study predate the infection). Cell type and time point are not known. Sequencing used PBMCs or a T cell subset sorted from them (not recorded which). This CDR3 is CSARSGDRGADTQYF. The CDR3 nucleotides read TGCAGTGCTAGGTCCGGGGACAGGGGAGCAGATACGCAGTATTTT.